This is a list of T cell receptor beta chains from one sample in a study of blood T cell repertoires in COVID-19. TCRdb keeps only in-frame clones here, not all; method: immunoSEQ multiplex PCR. The sample carries some 350,000 clones, 75% to 90% recorded once. The sample was PBMCs or T cells enriched from blood (not recorded which). The receptors shown here come from a man under 40 who had recovered from COVID-19. CDR3s include the opening cysteine and the closing phenylalanine or tryptophan.

v_call,cdr3_aa
TRBV4-1,CASTEVAVNNQPQHF
TRBV3-1/TRBV3-2,CASSPLTGVGNEQFF
TRBV6-4,CASSDPQGAPDSPLHF
TRBV10-2,CASSDRIYTEAFF
TRBV10-1,CASSDQGGQPQHF
TRBV30,CAWRVQGVLSPLHF
TRBV5-1,CASSNYRGLNTGELFF
TRBV10-2,CASTSGVSTDTQYF
TRBV5-1,CASSLVAGAKDYTF
TRBV5-1,CASSEGANYGYTF
TRBV6-5,CASSAGTGHTDTQYF
TRBV11-2,CASSLIRGVETQYF
TRBV5-8,CASSLDRANYEQYF
TRBV2,CASLLYGYTF
TRBV5-1,CASSSGQTSEVYGYTF
TRBV28,CASSPSQGGITEAFF
TRBV7-9,CASSLQGGNEKLFF
TRBV6-5,CASSRDRNYEQYF
TRBV7-9,CASSLGSVRQETQYF
TRBV11-2,CASSVSSGGASTDTQYF
TRBV5-1,CASSRGPEGNQPQHF
TRBV11-3,CASSLDQYTEAFF
TRBV11-3,CASSLAGFGTEAFF
TRBV5-6,CATQPGQGYEQYF
TRBV11-3,CASSPLAGVLGGEQFF
TRBV5-8,CASSLESEAFF
TRBV28,CASSLTGVNTEAFF
TRBV27,CASSLDSHNEQFF
TRBV19,CASSIDTSGGYETQYF
TRBV6-5,CASSYGQGRETQYF
TRBV2,CASSKGQGTYEQYF
TRBV6-1,CASSERVLAGDQETQYF
TRBV7-9,CASSLAQYNEQFF
TRBV19,CASSPGTVLNNQPQHF
TRBV6-5,CASIGQGVNEQYF
TRBV6-4,CASSDSSGASGYTF
TRBV14,CASSGTARETQYF
TRBV5-1,CASSFLGGLDEKLFF
TRBV3-1/TRBV3-2,CASSQESSGAYNEQFF
TRBV3-1/TRBV3-2,CASSQALGRQPQHF
TRBV7-9,CASLKSTDTQYF